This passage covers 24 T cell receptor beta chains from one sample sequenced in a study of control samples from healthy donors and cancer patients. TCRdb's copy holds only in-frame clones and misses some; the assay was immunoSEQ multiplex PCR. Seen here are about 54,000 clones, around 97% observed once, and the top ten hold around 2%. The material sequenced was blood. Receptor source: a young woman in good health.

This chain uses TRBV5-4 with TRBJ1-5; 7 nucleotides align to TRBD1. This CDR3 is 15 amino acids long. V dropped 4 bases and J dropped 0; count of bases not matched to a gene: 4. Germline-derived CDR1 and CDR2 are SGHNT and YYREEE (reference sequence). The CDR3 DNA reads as TGTGCCAGCAGCCCTGGGACAGATAGCAATCAGCCCCAGCATTTT. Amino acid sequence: CASSPGTDSNQPQHF.

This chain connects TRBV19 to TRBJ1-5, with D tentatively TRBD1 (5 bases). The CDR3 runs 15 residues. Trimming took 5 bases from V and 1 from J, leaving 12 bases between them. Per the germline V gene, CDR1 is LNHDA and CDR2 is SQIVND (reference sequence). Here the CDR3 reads CASSWAGGSNQPQHF. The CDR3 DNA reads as TGTGCCAGTAGTTGGGCCGGGGGAAGCAATCAGCCCCAGCATTTT. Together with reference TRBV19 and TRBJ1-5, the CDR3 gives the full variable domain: DGGITQSPKYLFRKEGQNVTLSCEQNLNHDAMYWYRQDPGQGLRLIYYSQIVNDFQKGDIAEGYSVSREKKESFPLTVTSAQKNPTAFYLCASSWAGGSNQPQHFGDGTRLSIL.

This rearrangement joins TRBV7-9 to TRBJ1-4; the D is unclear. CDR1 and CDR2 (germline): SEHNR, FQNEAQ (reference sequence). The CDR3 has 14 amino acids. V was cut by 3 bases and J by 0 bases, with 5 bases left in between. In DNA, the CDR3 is TGTGCCAGCAGCTTTCTTACAACTAATGAAAAACTGTTTTTT. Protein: CASSFLTTNEKLFF.

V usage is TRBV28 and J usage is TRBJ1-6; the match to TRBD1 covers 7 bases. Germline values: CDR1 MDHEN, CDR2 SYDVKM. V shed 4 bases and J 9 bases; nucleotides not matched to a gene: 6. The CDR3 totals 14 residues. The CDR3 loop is CASSSQGEASPLHF. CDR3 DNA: TGTGCCAGCAGTTCGCAGGGGGAGGCTTCACCCCTCCACTTT.

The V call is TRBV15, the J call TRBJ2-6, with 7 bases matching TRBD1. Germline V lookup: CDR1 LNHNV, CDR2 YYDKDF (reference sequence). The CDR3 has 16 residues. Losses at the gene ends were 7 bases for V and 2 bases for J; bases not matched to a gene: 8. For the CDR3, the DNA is TGTGCCACCACTAAGCAAGGGGGCACTGGGGCCAACGTCCTGACTTTC. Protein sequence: CATTKQGGTGANVLTF. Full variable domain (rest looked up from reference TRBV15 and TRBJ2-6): DAMVIQNPRYQVTQFGKPVTLSCSQTLNHNVMYWYQQKSSQAPKLLFHYYDKDFNNEADTPDNFQSRRPNTSFCFLDIRSPGLGDTAMYLCATTKQGGTGANVLTFGAGSRLTVL.

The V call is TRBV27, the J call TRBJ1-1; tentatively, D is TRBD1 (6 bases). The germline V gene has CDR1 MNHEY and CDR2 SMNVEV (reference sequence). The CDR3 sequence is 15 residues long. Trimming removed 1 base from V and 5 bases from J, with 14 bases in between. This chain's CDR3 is CASSLFGGAITEAFF. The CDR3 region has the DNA TGTGCCAGCAGTTTATTCGGGGGGGCGATTACTGAAGCTTTCTTT.

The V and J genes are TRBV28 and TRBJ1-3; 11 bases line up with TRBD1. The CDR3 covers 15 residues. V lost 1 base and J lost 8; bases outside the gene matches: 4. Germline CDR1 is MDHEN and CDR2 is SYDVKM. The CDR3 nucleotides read TGTGCCAGCAGTTTATCGGACAGGGGGCGAGACACCATATATTTT. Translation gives CASSLSDRGRDTIYF. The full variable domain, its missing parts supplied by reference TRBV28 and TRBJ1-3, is DVKVTQSSRYLVKRTGEKVFLECVQDMDHENMFWYRQDPGLGLRLIYFSYDVKMKEKGDIPEGYSVSREKKERFSLILESASTNQTSMYLCASSLSDRGRDTIYFGEGSWLTVV.

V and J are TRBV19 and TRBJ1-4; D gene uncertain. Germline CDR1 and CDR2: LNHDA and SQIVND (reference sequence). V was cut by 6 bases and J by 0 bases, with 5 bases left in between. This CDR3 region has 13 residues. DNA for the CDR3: TGTGCCAGTAGACCCTCAACTAATGAAAAACTGTTTTTT. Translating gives CASRPSTNEKLFF.

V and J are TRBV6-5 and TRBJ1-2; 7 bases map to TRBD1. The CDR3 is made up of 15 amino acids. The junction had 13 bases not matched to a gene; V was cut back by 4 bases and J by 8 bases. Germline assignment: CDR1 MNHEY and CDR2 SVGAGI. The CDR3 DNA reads TGTGCCAGCAGTTCCCGACAGGGATCTGTAGGAGGCTACACCTTC. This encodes CASSSRQGSVGGYTF.

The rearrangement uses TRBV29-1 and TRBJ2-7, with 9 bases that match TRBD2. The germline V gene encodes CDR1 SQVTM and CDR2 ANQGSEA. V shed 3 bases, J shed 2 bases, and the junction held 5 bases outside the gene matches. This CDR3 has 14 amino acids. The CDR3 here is CSVELAGGPYEQYF. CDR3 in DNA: TGCAGCGTTGAGCTTGCGGGAGGGCCCTACGAGCAGTACTTC.

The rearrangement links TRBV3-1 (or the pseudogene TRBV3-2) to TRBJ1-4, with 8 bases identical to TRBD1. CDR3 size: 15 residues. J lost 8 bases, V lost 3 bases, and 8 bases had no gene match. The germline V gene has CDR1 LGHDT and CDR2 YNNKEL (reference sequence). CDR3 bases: TGTGCCAGCAGCCACCACGGGACAGGCGAGGAAAAACTGTTTTTT. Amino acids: CASSHHGTGEEKLFF.

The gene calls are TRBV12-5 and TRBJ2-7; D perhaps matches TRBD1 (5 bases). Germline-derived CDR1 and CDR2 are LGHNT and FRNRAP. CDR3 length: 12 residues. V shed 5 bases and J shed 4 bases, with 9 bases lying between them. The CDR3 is CASGPNRYEQYF. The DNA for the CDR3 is TGTGCTAGTGGTCCTAACAGGTACGAGCAGTACTTC.

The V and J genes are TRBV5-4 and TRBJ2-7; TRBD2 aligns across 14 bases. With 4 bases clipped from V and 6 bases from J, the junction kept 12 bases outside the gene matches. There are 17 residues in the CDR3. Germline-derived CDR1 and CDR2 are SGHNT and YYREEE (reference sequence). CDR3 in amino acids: CASSAGTSGSIIFEQYF. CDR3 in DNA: TGTGCCAGCAGCGCAGGGACTAGCGGGAGTATTATATTCGAGCAGTACTTC.

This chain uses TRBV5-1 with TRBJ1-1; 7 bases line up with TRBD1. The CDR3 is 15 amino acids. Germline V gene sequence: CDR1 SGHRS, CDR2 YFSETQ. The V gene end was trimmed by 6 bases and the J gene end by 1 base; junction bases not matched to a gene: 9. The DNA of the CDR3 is TGCGCCAGCACCCGAGAGGGACAGCCGAACACTGAAGCTTTCTTT. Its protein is CASTREGQPNTEAFF.

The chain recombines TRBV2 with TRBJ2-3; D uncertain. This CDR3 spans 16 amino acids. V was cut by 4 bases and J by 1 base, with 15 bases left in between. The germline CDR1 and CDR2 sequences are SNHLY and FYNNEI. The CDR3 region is CASSADWPPGTDTQYF. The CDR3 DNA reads TGTGCCAGCAGTGCCGACTGGCCACCCGGCACAGATACGCAGTATTTT.

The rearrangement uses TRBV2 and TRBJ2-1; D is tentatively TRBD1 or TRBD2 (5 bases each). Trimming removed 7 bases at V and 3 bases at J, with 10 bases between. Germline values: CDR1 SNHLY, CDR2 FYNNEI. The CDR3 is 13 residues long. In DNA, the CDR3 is TGTGCCAGCACTGAGGGGCGCTACAATGAGCAGTTCTTC. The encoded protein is CASTEGRYNEQFF.

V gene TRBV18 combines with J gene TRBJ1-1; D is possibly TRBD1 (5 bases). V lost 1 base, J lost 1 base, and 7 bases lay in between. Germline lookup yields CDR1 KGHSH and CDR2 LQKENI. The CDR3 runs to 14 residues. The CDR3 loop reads CASSPQGSNTEAFF. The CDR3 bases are TGTGCCAGCTCACCACAGGGGTCGAACACTGAAGCTTTCTTT.

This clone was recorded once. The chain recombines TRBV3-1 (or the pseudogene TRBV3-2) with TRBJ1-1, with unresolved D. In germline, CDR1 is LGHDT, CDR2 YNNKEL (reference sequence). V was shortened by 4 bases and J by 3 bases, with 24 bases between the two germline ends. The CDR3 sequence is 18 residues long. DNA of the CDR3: TGTGCCAGCAGCCCGACGAGTCGGCTTGGGGAGTGGTACACTGAAGCTTTCTTT. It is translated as CASSPTSRLGEWYTEAFF.

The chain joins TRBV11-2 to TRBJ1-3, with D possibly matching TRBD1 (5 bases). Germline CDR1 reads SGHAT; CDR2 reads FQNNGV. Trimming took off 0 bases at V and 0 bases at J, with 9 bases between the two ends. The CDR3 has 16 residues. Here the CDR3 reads CASSLDWRGSGNTIYF. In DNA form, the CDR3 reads TGTGCCAGCAGCTTAGATTGGAGGGGCTCTGGAAACACCATATATTTT.

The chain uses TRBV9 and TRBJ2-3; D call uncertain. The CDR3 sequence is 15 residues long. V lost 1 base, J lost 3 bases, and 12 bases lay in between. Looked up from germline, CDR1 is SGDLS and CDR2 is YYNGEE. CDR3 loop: CASSVSGDGTDTQYF. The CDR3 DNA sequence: TGTGCCAGCAGCGTATCTGGGGATGGTACAGATACGCAGTATTTT.

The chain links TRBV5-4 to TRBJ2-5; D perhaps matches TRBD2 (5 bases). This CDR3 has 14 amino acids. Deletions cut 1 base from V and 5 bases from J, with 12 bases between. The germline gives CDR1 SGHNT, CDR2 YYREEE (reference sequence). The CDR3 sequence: CASSLLAGGETQYF. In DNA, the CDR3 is TGTGCCAGCAGCTTGTTGGCGGGTGGTGAGACCCAGTACTTC.

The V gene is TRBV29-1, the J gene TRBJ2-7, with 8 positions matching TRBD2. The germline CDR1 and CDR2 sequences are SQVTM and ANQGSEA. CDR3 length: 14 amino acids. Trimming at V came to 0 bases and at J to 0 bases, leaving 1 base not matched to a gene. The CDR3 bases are TGCAGCGTTGAAGACGGGACTAGCTCCTACGAGCAGTACTTC. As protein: CSVEDGTSSYEQYF.

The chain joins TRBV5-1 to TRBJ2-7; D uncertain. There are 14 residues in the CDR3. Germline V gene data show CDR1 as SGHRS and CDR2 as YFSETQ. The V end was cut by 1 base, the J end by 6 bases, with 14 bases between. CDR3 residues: CASSLSGIPGEQYF. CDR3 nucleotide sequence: TGCGCCAGCAGCTTGAGTGGGATTCCGGGCGAGCAGTACTTC.

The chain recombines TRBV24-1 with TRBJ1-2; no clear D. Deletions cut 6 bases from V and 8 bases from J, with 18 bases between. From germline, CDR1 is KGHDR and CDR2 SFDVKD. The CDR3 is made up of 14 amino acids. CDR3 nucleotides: TGTGCCACCAGTCCACGCTGGTCCGGTGGGGGCTACACCTTC. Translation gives CATSPRWSGGGYTF.